This entry concerns a single T cell receptor (beta chain). This clonotype was found many times. Its antigen is currently not known. No clone much larger than this one lies a single base away; base qualities are absent. Preparation of the library involved 5' RACE. Sequencing used a NextSeq 500. In the TCR library protocol, unique molecular identifiers were attached to individual cDNA molecules to correct for PCR bias and sequencing error. Both TCR alpha and beta chains were sequenced, and tight co-correlation was observed between alpha and beta sequence abundances in each sample. The paper's processing steps were these. Decombinator V4 was used to perform V gene, J gene and CDR3 annotation of TCR sequences. TCRs were defined as expanded if a significant change between any two time points was detected under a Poisson model with p below 0.0001. TCR abundances were normalised to the total number of TCRs sequenced per sample and expressed as counts per million. TRAV1-2 paired with TRAJ12, TRAJ20 or TRAJ33 defined MAIT TCRs, while TRAV10 paired with TRAJ18 defined iNKT TCRs. VDJdb, accessed on 1 November 2021, was searched for TCRs annotated for CMV, EBV and SARS-CoV-2, and TCRs annotated for more than one antigen were excluded. The raw public reads went through TCRdb reprocessing: fastp at Q25, MiXCR clone calling, in-frame beta chains kept. For every CDR3 protein sequence, its rows merge into one entry that carries the most common genes and DNA. The V and J calls were not made by the authors but by TCRdb's processing. This sample has tens of thousands of distinct CDR3 sequences in its table, and about 4.3% of those were observed once. The ten largest clones take up 6.5% to 8.5% of the sample.

CDR1 and CDR2 (MNHEY, SVGAGI) derive from the germline V gene. Including the terminal cysteine and phenylalanine, the CDR3 comprises 16 residues. Just CDR3 DNA is preserved here, 48 bases in frame from base 1. Between the V and J ends, shortened by 0 bases and 2 bases respectively, the junction contains 11 bases. The study was a case-control design nested within a healthcare worker cohort in London, UK, with weekly nasopharyngeal swab PCR tests and blood sampling. Healthcare workers were enrolled in the week of the UK lockdown, from 23 to 31 March 2020, and were followed every week for up to about 16 weeks. This sample was taken from a study of early T cells in non-severe SARS-CoV-2 infection (TCRdb year 2021). As for the study more broadly: Because TCR sequencing relied on bulk RNA taken from unsorted whole blood, pairing of alpha and beta chains was not possible.

What the research found in general, with its limitations: VDJdb matching was skewed toward anti-spike CD8 responses and likely underestimated virus-specific expansions by missing private and CD4 specificities.

The specimen was whole blood. In this chain, TRBV6-5 is recombined with TRBJ2-1, with TRBD1 perhaps the D gene, on 6 matching bases. The receptor was isolated from an adult who was a healthcare worker with PCR-confirmed SARS-CoV-2 infection or an uninfected control (not recorded which). The nucleotides read TGTGCCAGCAGTTACTCCTCCGACAGGCCCTACAATGAGCAGTTCTTC. Its product reads: CASSYSSDRPYNEQFF.